The 18 T cell receptor beta chains below were found in one sample sequenced in a study of blood T cell repertoires in COVID-19. Produced via immunoSEQ multiplex PCR; TCRdb's table is partial and in-frame only. Of around 450,000 clones in the sample, approximately 86% were seen once. The sequenced material came from PBMCs or T cells enriched from blood (not recorded which). The receptors stem from a woman under 30 who had recovered from COVID-19.

The V call is TRBV18, the J call TRBJ1-1, with 7 bases aligning to TRBD1. The junction had 5 bases not matched to a gene; V was cut back by 3 bases and J by 1 base. Germline V CDR1 and CDR2: KGHSH, LQKENI. This CDR3 spans 15 amino acids. The CDR3 loop is CASSPGGQKNTEAFF. The DNA of the CDR3 is TGTGCCAGCTCACCGGGGGGACAGAAGAACACTGAAGCTTTCTTT.

The chain has TRBV12-5 and TRBJ2-1, with TRBD2 matching over 8 bases. The trim removed 0 bases at V and 4 bases at J, leaving 8 bases unmatched. CDR3 length: 17 residues. Germline V gene lookup returns CDR1 LGHNT and CDR2 FRNRAP. The CDR3 protein is CASGLVPRGGFYNEQFF. As DNA, the CDR3 is TGTGCTAGTGGTTTGGTACCACGGGGGGGGTTTTACAATGAGCAGTTCTTC.

This chain joins TRBV12-3 or TRBV12-4 and TRBJ1-1, with 7 bases identical to TRBD1. V lost 6 bases, J lost 3 bases, and 4 bases stayed unmatched. This CDR3 comprises 13 residues. This CDR3 is CASRSGGDTEAFF. The CDR3 DNA reads TGTGCCAGCAGGTCAGGGGGTGACACTGAAGCTTTCTTT.

The CDR3 protein is CASSPITPYGYTF. In DNA form, the CDR3 reads TGTGCCAGCAGTCCCATTACTCCCTATGGCTACACCTTC. V and J are TRBV2 and TRBJ1-2, with unresolved D. From germline, CDR1 is SNHLY and CDR2 FYNNEI. CDR3 length equals 13 residues. Trimming removed 5 bases at V and 4 bases at J, with 11 bases between.

V and J are TRBV6-5 and TRBJ1-2; D is ambiguous. V dropped 0 bases and J dropped 6 bases, with 5 bases sitting between them. This CDR3 is built from 12 residues. Germline V gene lookup returns CDR1 MNHEY and CDR2 SVGAGI. The CDR3 reads CASSYSPDGYTF. The DNA of the CDR3 is TGTGCCAGCAGTTACTCCCCGGATGGCTACACCTTC.

This clone was detected only once. The V gene is TRBV30, the J gene TRBJ1-6; D possibly corresponds to TRBD1 (5 bases). CDR3 length equals 12 residues. V lost 3 bases and J lost 12, with 12 bases in between. Germline CDR1 GTSNPN, CDR2 SVGIG (reference sequence). CDR3 region: CAWRGPSLPLHF. CDR3 nucleotide sequence: TGTGCCTGGAGGGGGCCCTCATTACCCCTCCACTTT.

V usage is TRBV7-6 and J usage is TRBJ2-5, with 8 bases that match TRBD1. The CDR3 length is 16 residues. The V gene end was trimmed by 5 bases and the J gene end by 2 bases; junction bases not matched to a gene: 10. From germline, CDR1 is SGHVS and CDR2 FNYEAQ. In DNA form, the CDR3 reads TGTGCCAGCAGCCTCGGGACAGGAGCCATACAAGAGACCCAGTACTTC. It codes for CASSLGTGAIQETQYF.

This clone was counted a few times. In DNA, the CDR3 is TGTGCCAGCAGTCCAACAGCGGACGGCACCATATATTTT. Its protein is CASSPTADGTIYF. The chain links TRBV6-5 to TRBJ1-3; D uncertain. Trimming took off 5 bases at V and 9 bases at J, with 14 bases between the two ends. Germline V lookup: CDR1 MNHEY, CDR2 SVGAGI. CDR3 length equals 13 residues.

The chain links TRBV30 to TRBJ1-2; D is unresolved. V gave up 1 base and J gave up 8 bases, with 14 bases separating them. Germline values: CDR1 GTSNPN, CDR2 SVGIG (reference sequence). The CDR3 is made up of 13 amino acids. CDR3 DNA sequence: TGTGCCTGGAGTGCCCGGACTGTAGGGGGCTACACCTTC. Translated, it gives CAWSARTVGGYTF.

Here the CDR3 reads CASSQYRGPEGTEAFF. CDR3 bases: TGCGCCAGCAGCCAATACAGGGGACCGGAGGGCACTGAAGCTTTCTTT. The J gene is TRBJ1-1, the V gene TRBV4-1; 7 bases align to TRBD1. V gave up 2 bases and J gave up 4 bases; unmatched junction bases: 10. Germline V CDR1 and CDR2: MGHRA, YSYEKL. The CDR3 is 16 amino acids.

This rearrangement joins TRBV28 to TRBJ2-3; possible D gene TRBD1, 6 bases. Trimming removed 3 bases at V and 3 bases at J, with 16 bases between. Germline assignment: CDR1 MDHEN and CDR2 SYDVKM. The CDR3 is 16 amino acids. The CDR3 loop reads CASSFRAEGETDTQYF. DNA of the CDR3: TGTGCCAGCAGTTTCCGGGCCGAGGGGGAGACAGATACGCAGTATTTT.

V is TRBV2 and J is TRBJ2-3; TRBD2 is a possible D gene (5 bases). Trimming took 7 bases from V and 3 from J, leaving 14 bases between them. CDR3 length: 14 amino acids. The germline CDR1 and CDR2 sequences are SNHLY and FYNNEI. The CDR3 loop is CASKRSPITDTQYF. The CDR3 nucleotides are TGTGCCAGCAAGCGGAGTCCGATAACAGATACGCAGTATTTT. The entire variable domain, with the rest obtained from reference TRBV2 and TRBJ2-3, is as follows: EPEVTQTPSHQVTQMGQEVILRCVPISNHLYFYWYRQILGQKVEFLVSFYNNEISEKSEIFDDQFSVERPDGSNFTLKIRSTKLEDSAMYFCASKRSPITDTQYFGPGTRLTVL.

On this clone: The sample contains more than one DNA sequence encoding this CDR3. This rearrangement joins TRBV24-1 to TRBJ1-1, with D maybe TRBD1 (5 bases). The CDR3 covers 12 residues. With 0 bases removed from V and 8 bases from J, the gap between germline ends came to 6 bases. Germline CDR1 reads KGHDR; CDR2 reads SFDVKD. The CDR3 protein is CATSDLRGEAFF. CDR3 in DNA: TGTGCCACCAGTGATTTGCGGGGGGAAGCTTTCTTT.

The gene calls are TRBV18 and TRBJ2-6; weak D call: TRBD2 (5 bases). Trimming took off 1 base at V and 0 bases at J, with 10 bases between the two ends. The germline gives CDR1 KGHSH, CDR2 LQKENI. The length of the CDR3 is 17 residues. The CDR3 nucleotides read TGTGCCAGCTCACCACTCTCGGGGAACTCTGGGGCCAACGTCCTGACTTTC. Protein: CASSPLSGNSGANVLTF.

The chain combines TRBV2 with TRBJ1-5; possibly TRBD1 for D (5 bases). V lost 8 bases to trimming and J lost 7 bases, with 9 bases between them. The germline V gene has CDR1 SNHLY and CDR2 FYNNEI. The CDR3 has 11 residues. As DNA, the CDR3 is TGTGCCAGCGGAGGGGTGCAGCCCCAGCATTTT. Translation gives CASGGVQPQHF. Full variable domain (remainder filled in from reference TRBV2 and TRBJ1-5): EPEVTQTPSHQVTQMGQEVILRCVPISNHLYFYWYRQILGQKVEFLVSFYNNEISEKSEIFDDQFSVERPDGSNFTLKIRSTKLEDSAMYFCASGGVQPQHFGDGTRLSIL.

The chain uses TRBV6-5 and TRBJ1-1, with TRBD1 as a possible D gene (5 bases). The CDR3 length is 15 residues. Germline V gene sequence: CDR1 MNHEY, CDR2 SVGAGI. The V end lost 4 bases, the J end lost 3 bases, and 15 bases lay between the germline ends. CDR3 DNA sequence: TGTGCCAGCAGTTTCCAGGGTCCGTTAGACACTGAAGCTTTCTTT. This encodes CASSFQGPLDTEAFF.

This chain joins TRBV2 and TRBJ2-5, with 13 bases that match TRBD2. J lost 5 bases, V lost 6 bases, and 3 bases had no gene match. Germline assignment: CDR1 SNHLY and CDR2 FYNNEI. The CDR3 totals 14 residues. Here the CDR3 DNA reads TGTGCCAGCAGCCCACTAGCGGGGGGGGAGACCCAGTACTTC. As protein: CASSPLAGGETQYF. The variable domain in full, completed from reference TRBV2 and TRBJ2-5, reads EPEVTQTPSHQVTQMGQEVILRCVPISNHLYFYWYRQILGQKVEFLVSFYNNEISEKSEIFDDQFSVERPDGSNFTLKIRSTKLEDSAMYFCASSPLAGGETQYFGPGTRLLVL.

This sequence joins TRBV5-5 and TRBJ1-1, with D unresolved. CDR3 size: 13 residues. V lost 1 base and J lost 6, with 10 bases in between. Germline V gene lookup returns CDR1 SGHKS and CDR2 YYEKEE (reference sequence). This CDR3 is CASSLRGSAEAFF. CDR3 bases: TGTGCCAGCAGCTTGAGAGGGTCGGCTGAAGCTTTCTTT.